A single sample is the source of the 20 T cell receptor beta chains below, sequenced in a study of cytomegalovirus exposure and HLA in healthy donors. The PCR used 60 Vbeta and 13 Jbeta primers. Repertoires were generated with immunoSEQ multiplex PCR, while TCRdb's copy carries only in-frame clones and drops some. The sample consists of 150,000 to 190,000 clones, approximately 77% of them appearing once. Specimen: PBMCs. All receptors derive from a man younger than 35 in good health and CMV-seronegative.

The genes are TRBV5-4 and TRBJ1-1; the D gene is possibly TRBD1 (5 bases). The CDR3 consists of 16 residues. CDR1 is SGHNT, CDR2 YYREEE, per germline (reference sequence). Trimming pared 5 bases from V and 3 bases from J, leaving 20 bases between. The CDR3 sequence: CASSRGSGGRDTEAFF. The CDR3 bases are TGTGCCAGCAGTAGGGGTTCCGGGGGAAGGGACACTGAAGCTTTCTTT.

The CDR3 region has the DNA TGCGCCAGCAGCCCCGGACTAGCGGGAGAAGGTGAGCAGTTCTTC. This gives the protein CASSPGLAGEGEQFF. The chain links TRBV5-1 to TRBJ2-1; TRBD2 aligns across 13 bases. The CDR3 sequence is 15 residues long. V lost 4 bases to trimming and J lost 9 bases; unmatched junction nucleotides: 7. Germline V gene lookup returns CDR1 SGHRS and CDR2 YFSETQ.

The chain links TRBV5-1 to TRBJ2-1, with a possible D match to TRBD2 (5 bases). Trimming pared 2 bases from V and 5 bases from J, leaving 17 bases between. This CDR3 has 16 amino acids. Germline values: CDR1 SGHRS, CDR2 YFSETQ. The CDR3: CASSFEGHRGDNEQFF. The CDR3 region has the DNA TGCGCCAGCAGCTTTGAGGGCCACAGAGGAGACAATGAGCAGTTCTTC.

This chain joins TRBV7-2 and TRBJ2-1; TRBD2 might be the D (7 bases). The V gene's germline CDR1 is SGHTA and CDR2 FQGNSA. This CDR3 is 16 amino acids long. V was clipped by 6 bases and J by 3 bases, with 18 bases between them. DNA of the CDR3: TGTGCCAGCAGGCCTGGGGGGGGCAAGAGCTACAATGAGCAGTTCTTC. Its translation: CASRPGGGKSYNEQFF.

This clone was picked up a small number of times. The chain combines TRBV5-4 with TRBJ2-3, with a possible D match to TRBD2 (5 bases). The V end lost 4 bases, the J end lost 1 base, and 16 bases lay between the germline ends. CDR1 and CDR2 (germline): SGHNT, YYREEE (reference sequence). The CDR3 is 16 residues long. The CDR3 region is CASSTRPSGGTDTQYF. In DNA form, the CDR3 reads TGTGCCAGCAGCACTAGACCCTCTGGGGGCACAGATACGCAGTATTTT.

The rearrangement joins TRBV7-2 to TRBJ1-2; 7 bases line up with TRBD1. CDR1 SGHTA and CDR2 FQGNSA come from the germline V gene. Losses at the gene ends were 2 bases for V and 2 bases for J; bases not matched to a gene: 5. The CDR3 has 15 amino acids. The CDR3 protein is CASSLSTGRNYGYTF. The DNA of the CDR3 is TGTGCCAGCAGCTTATCGACAGGGCGAAACTATGGCTACACCTTC.

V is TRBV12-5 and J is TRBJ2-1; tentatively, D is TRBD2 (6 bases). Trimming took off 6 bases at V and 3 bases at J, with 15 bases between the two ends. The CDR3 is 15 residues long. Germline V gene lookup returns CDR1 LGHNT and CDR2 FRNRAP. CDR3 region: CASGFLATSYNEQFF. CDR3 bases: TGTGCTAGTGGCTTCCTGGCGACTAGCTACAATGAGCAGTTCTTC.

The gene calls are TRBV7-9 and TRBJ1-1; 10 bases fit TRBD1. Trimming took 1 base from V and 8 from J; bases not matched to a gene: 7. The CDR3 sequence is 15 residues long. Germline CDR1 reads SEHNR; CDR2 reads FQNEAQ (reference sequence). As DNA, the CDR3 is TGTGCCAGCAGCTTAGACCAGACAGGGGGCGCGGAAGCTTTCTTT. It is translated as CASSLDQTGGAEAFF.

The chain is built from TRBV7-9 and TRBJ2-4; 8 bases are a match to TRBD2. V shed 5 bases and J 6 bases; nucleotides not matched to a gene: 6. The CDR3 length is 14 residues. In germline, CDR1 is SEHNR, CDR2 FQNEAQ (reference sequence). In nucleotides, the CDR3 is TGTGCCAGCAGCCGCTATAGCGGGACAAACATTCAGTACTTC. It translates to CASSRYSGTNIQYF.

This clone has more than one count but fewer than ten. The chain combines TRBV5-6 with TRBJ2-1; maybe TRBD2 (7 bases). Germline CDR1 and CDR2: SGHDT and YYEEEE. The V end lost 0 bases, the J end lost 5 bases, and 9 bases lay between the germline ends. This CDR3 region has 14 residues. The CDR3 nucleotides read TGTGCCAGCAGCTTGGTGGGGGGGCACAATGAGCAGTTCTTC. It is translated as CASSLVGGHNEQFF.

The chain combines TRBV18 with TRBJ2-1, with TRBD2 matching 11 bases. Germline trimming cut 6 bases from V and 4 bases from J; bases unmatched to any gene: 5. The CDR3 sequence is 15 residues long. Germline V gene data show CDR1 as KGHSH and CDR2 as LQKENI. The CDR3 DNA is TGTGCCAGCTCGCTGACTAGCGGGGAGTACAATGAGCAGTTCTTC. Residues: CASSLTSGEYNEQFF.

The CDR3 region has the DNA TGTGCCAGCAGTCTCCGACTAGCGGGAGCGGGCCATGAGCAGTTCTTC. This gives the protein CASSLRLAGAGHEQFF. The chain combines TRBV27 with TRBJ2-1; TRBD2 matches 12 bases. This CDR3 has 16 amino acids. Germline V gives CDR1 MNHEY, CDR2 SMNVEV (reference sequence). V trimming: 5 bases; J trimming: 8 bases; junction bases outside the gene matches: 10.

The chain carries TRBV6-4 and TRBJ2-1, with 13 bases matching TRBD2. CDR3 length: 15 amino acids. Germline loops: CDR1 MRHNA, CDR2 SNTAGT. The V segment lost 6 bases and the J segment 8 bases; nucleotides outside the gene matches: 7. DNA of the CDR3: TGTGCCAGCAGCAGGACTAGCGGGAGTCAGGATGAGCAGTTCTTC. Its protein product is CASSRTSGSQDEQFF.

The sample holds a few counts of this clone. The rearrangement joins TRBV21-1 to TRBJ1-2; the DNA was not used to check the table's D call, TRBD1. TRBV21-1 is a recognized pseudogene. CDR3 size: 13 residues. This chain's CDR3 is CASITGTSGGYTF. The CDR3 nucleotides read TGTGCCAGCATAACCGGGACATCGGGAGGCTACACCTTC.

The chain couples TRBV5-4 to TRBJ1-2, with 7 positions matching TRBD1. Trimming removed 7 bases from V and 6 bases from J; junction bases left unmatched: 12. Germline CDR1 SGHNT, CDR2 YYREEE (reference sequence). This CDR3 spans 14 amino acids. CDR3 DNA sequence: TGTGCCAGCTCCCCGGGACAGCAACGCCATGGCTACACCTTC. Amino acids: CASSPGQQRHGYTF.

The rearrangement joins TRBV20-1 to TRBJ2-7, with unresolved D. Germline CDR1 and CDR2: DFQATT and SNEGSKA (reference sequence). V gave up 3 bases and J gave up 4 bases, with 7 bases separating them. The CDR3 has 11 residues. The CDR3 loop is CSARYLYEQYF. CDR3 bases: TGCAGTGCTAGGTATCTTTACGAGCAGTACTTC.

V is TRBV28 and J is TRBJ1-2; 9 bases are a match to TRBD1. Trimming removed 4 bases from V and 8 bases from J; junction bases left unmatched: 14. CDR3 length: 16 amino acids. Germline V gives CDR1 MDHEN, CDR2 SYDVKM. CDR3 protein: CASSSLHPGQGSGYTF. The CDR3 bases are TGTGCCAGCAGTTCCCTACACCCGGGACAGGGAAGCGGCTACACCTTC.

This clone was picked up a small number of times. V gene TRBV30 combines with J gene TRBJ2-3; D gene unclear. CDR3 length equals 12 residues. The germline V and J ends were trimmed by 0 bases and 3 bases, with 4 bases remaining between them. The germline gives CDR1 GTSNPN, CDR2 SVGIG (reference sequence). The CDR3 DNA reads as TGTGCCTGGAGTGTACTAACAGATACGCAGTATTTT. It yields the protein CAWSVLTDTQYF.

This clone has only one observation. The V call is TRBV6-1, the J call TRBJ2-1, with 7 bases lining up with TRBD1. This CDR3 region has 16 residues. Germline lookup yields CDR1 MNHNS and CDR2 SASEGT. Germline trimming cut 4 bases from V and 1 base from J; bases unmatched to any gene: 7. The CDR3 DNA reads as TGTGCCAGCAGTGGTTCGGGACAGACGTCCTACAATGAGCAGTTCTTC. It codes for CASSGSGQTSYNEQFF.

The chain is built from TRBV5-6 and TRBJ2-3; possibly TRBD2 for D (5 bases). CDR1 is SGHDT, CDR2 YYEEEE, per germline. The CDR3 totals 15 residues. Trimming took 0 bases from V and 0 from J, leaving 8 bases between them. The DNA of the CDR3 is TGTGCCAGCAGCTTGGCGGGGTCTAGCACAGATACGCAGTATTTT. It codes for CASSLAGSSTDTQYF. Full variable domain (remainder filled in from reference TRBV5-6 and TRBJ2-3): DAGVTQSPTHLIKTRGQQVTLRCSPKSGHDTVSWYQQALGQGPQFIFQYYEEEERQRGNFPDRFSGHQFPNYSSELNVNALLLGDSALYLCASSLAGSSTDTQYFGPGTRLTVL.